Below, 30 T cell receptor beta chains from the same sample are listed, as sequenced in a study of beta chain features in type 1 diabetes. The whole isolated RNA underwent reverse transcription, so sequencing captured expressed TCRB transcripts. Measured with immunoSEQ multiplex PCR; TCRdb has only the in-frame clones, and not every one. In the table there are roughly 150,000 clones, over 7.5% of which are singletons. Sample: central memory CD4+ T cells from blood. The source of these receptors is a man between 18 and 35 years old in good health.

This clone was counted only a few times. The V gene is TRBV7-9, the J gene TRBJ2-2; D gene uncertain. Deletions cut 1 base from V and 0 bases from J, with 9 bases between. CDR1 is SEHNR and CDR2 is FQNEAQ in the germline V gene (reference sequence). The length of the CDR3 is 16 residues. The CDR3 DNA follows: TGTGCCAGCAGCTTAGTGCAGAATACGAACACCGGGGAGCTGTTTTTT. Encoded protein: CASSLVQNTNTGELFF.

This chain uses TRBV7-2 with TRBJ2-1, with TRBD1 matching over 11 bases. The germline V gene has CDR1 SGHTA and CDR2 FQGNSA. The CDR3 loop spans 14 amino acids. The V gene end was trimmed by 5 bases and the J gene end by 9 bases; junction bases not matched to a gene: 6. DNA for the CDR3: TGTGCCAGCAGCCCGTGGACAGGGGGCCGTGAGCAGTTCTTC. It yields the protein CASSPWTGGREQFF.

In this sample, this clone turned up many times. The rearrangement uses TRBV9 and TRBJ1-3; tentative D call: TRBD1 (5 bases). In germline, CDR1 is SGDLS, CDR2 YYNGEE. CDR3 size: 16 residues. V was shortened by 4 bases and J by 2 bases, with 16 bases between the two germline ends. CDR3 amino acids: CASSLSDSNTGNTIYF. The CDR3, as DNA: TGTGCCAGCAGCCTAAGCGACAGCAACACTGGAAACACCATATATTTT. The full variable domain, with the rest looked up from reference TRBV9 and TRBJ1-3, is DSGVTQTPKHLITATGQRVTLRCSPRSGDLSVYWYQQSLDQGLQFLIQYYNGEERAKGNILERFSAQQFPDLHSELNLSSLELGDSALYFCASSLSDSNTGNTIYFGEGSWLTVV.

This clone was seen more than once but under ten times. This specimen includes other DNA sequences encoding the same CDR3. In DNA form, the CDR3 reads TGTGCCAGCAGCTTAGACTCAGGGGGCGCCTACGAGCAGTACTTC. This encodes CASSLDSGGAYEQYF. The V and J genes are TRBV7-2 and TRBJ2-7; 8 bases line up with TRBD1. Unmatched junction bases numbered 4, after V lost 1 base and J lost 2 bases. The length of the CDR3 is 15 residues. CDR1 is SGHTA and CDR2 is FQGNSA in the germline V gene.

CDR3 sequence reads: CSVEFTGSSYEQYF. The CDR3 DNA reads as TGCAGCGTTGAATTTACAGGGAGCTCCTACGAGCAGTACTTC. The chain couples TRBV29-1 to TRBJ2-7, with D possibly TRBD1 on 6 matching bases. This CDR3 is built from 14 residues. Germline V gene lookup returns CDR1 SQVTM and CDR2 ANQGSEA. Trimming pared 2 bases from V and 0 bases from J, leaving 11 bases between.

The chain is built from TRBV15 and TRBJ2-5, with a possible D match to TRBD1 (7 bases). The V end lost 0 bases, the J end lost 4 bases, and 15 bases lay between the germline ends. The CDR3 runs to 16 residues. The V gene's germline CDR1 is LNHNV and CDR2 YYDKDF (reference sequence). Here the CDR3 DNA reads TGTGCCACCAGCAGAGATCCAAACAGGGGAGGAGAGACCCAGTACTTC. This sequence encodes CATSRDPNRGGETQYF.

This clone occurred a few times. CDR3 amino acids: CASSQDPGVPGSNEKLFF. In nucleotides, the CDR3 is TGTGCCAGCAGCCAAGATCCCGGGGTTCCAGGATCTAATGAAAAACTGTTTTTT. The chain combines TRBV4-2 with TRBJ1-4; D is undetermined. V shed 0 bases and J shed 3 bases, with 17 bases lying between them. The CDR3 spans 18 residues. Germline CDR1 and CDR2: LGHNA and YNFKEQ.

This clone was seen at least ten times. The V call is TRBV7-9, the J call TRBJ1-4; TRBD1 might be the D (6 bases). The CDR3 is 14 residues long. Trimming cost V 4 bases and J 6 bases, with 12 bases left between them. Germline CDR1 SEHNR, CDR2 FQNEAQ (reference sequence). DNA of the CDR3: TGTGCCAGCAGCTCACTCGGGGGGCATGAAAAACTGTTTTTT. It is translated as CASSSLGGHEKLFF. The full variable domain, its missing parts supplied by reference TRBV7-9 and TRBJ1-4, is DTGVSQNPRHKITKRGQNVTFRCDPISEHNRLYWYRQTLGQGPEFLTYFQNEAQLEKSRLLSDRFSAERPKGSFSTLEIQRTEQGDSAMYLCASSSLGGHEKLFFGSGTQLSVL.

In its sample, this clone was seen a few times. The chain employs TRBV7-2 and TRBJ2-2, with 7 bases fitting TRBD1. After removal of 5 bases from V and 6 bases from J, the junction contained 6 bases not matched to a gene. Per the germline V gene, CDR1 is SGHTA and CDR2 is FQGNSA. This CDR3 has 14 residues. The CDR3 sequence: CASSTGQPAGELFF. The CDR3 nucleotides are TGTGCCAGCAGCACGGGACAGCCGGCCGGGGAGCTGTTTTTT.

This sequence joins TRBV6-1 and TRBJ2-3, with 7 bases matching TRBD2. The CDR3 loop spans 15 amino acids. Germline values: CDR1 MNHNS, CDR2 SASEGT. The junction had 6 bases not matched to a gene; V was cut back by 2 bases and J by 4 bases. The CDR3 DNA is TGTGCCAGCAGTGAATCCGGGGGGTCGGCAGATACGCAGTATTTT. This translates into CASSESGGSADTQYF.

V and J are TRBV5-4 and TRBJ2-5; unclear D gene. Trimming left V 0 bases short and J 3 bases short, with 6 bases between. Germline V gene data show CDR1 as SGHNT and CDR2 as YYREEE (reference sequence). This CDR3 contains 13 residues. The CDR3 sequence: CASSLVAEETQYF. Written as DNA, the CDR3 is TGTGCCAGCAGCTTGGTAGCAGAAGAGACCCAGTACTTC.

This clone was observed a handful of times. The chain carries TRBV29-1 and TRBJ2-3, with 7 positions matching TRBD2. Germline V CDR1 and CDR2: SQVTM, ANQGSEA. This CDR3 has 15 amino acids. After removal of 2 bases from V and 0 bases from J, the junction contained 5 bases not matched to a gene. CDR3 amino acids: CSVERGGTSTDTQYF. The CDR3 coding sequence is TGCAGCGTTGAACGCGGGGGTACTAGCACAGATACGCAGTATTTT.

This chain joins TRBV14 and TRBJ1-2; TRBD1 matches at 7 bases. With V trimmed by 1 base and J by 1 base, 3 bases remained unmatched. The CDR3 sequence is 15 residues long. Germline assignment: CDR1 SGHDN and CDR2 FVKESK. The CDR3 sequence: CASSQGDSLNYGYTF. Written as DNA, the CDR3 is TGTGCCAGCAGCCAAGGGGACAGCCTTAACTATGGCTACACCTTC.

In DNA, the CDR3 is TGTGCCAGCAGCTTCAGGACAGCCGACTCTGGAAACACCATATATTTT. It specifies CASSFRTADSGNTIYF. The genes are TRBV7-2 and TRBJ1-3; perhaps TRBD1 as D (6 bases). V gave up 3 bases and J gave up 0 bases, with 12 bases separating them. This CDR3 is built from 16 residues. Germline CDR1 SGHTA, CDR2 FQGNSA.

This clone was seen a few times. The chain couples TRBV7-9 to TRBJ1-5, with 8 bases identical to TRBD1. The CDR3 is 16 amino acids. Germline assignment: CDR1 SEHNR and CDR2 FQNEAQ (reference sequence). The V gene end was trimmed by 4 bases and the J gene end by 5 bases; junction bases not matched to a gene: 10. In DNA, the CDR3 is TGTGCCAGCAGCTCAGCAACTGGGACAGGCCATCAGCCCCAGCATTTT. Translation: CASSSATGTGHQPQHF.

The chain joins TRBV30 to TRBJ1-2; no clear D. The CDR3 consists of 12 residues. The V end lost 3 bases, the J end lost 4 bases, and 9 bases lay between the germline ends. CDR1 is GTSNPN and CDR2 is SVGIG in the germline V gene (reference sequence). The DNA for the CDR3 is TGTGCCTGGAGCGCGGCAGTCTATGGCTACACCTTC. It encodes CAWSAAVYGYTF.

The sample holds a few counts of this clone. V is TRBV7-8 and J is TRBJ1-2; D is unresolved. Germline assignment: CDR1 SGHVS and CDR2 FQNEAQ. The CDR3 covers 14 residues. V dropped 0 bases and J dropped 8 bases, with 13 bases sitting between them. CDR3 bases: TGTGCCAGCAGCTTAGCCGCGACGGGTGGCGGCTACACCTTC. Residues: CASSLAATGGGYTF.

The chain employs TRBV6-6 and TRBJ2-7; TRBD1 matches at 8 bases. CDR1 and CDR2 from the germline V gene are MNHNY and SVGAGI (reference sequence). This CDR3 spans 14 amino acids. With 6 bases clipped from V and 4 bases from J, the junction kept 8 bases outside the gene matches. The CDR3 DNA reads as TGTGCCAGCAGCCGAGGACAGGGTGCGTACGAGCAGTACTTC. Encoded protein: CASSRGQGAYEQYF.

CDR3 coding DNA: TGTGCCAGCAGCTCGGGACAGGGGCAATCACCCCTCCACTTT. Its translation: CASSSGQGQSPLHF. The chain carries TRBV7-3 and TRBJ1-6; TRBD1 matches at 10 bases. V lost 4 bases to trimming and J lost 10 bases; unmatched junction nucleotides: 4. Germline loops: CDR1 SGHTA, CDR2 FQGTGA. This CDR3 spans 14 amino acids.

The chain joins TRBV7-9 to TRBJ2-5, with D possibly TRBD1 on 6 matching bases. The ends were cut back, 2 bases at V and 2 bases at J, with 12 bases in the middle. Germline V gives CDR1 SEHNR, CDR2 FQNEAQ (reference sequence). This CDR3 is built from 15 residues. This CDR3 reads CASSLMAQGQETQYF. The CDR3 coding sequence is TGTGCCAGCAGCTTAATGGCGCAGGGGCAAGAGACCCAGTACTTC.

This chain connects TRBV27 to TRBJ1-3, with TRBD1 matching over 7 bases. The CDR3 covers 17 residues. Germline lookup yields CDR1 MNHEY and CDR2 SMNVEV (reference sequence). Losses at the gene ends were 6 bases for V and 0 bases for J; bases not matched to a gene: 11. The CDR3 reads CASSASTGPNSGNTIYF. DNA of the CDR3: TGTGCCAGCAGCGCTTCGACAGGGCCGAACTCTGGAAACACCATATATTTT.

The chain employs TRBV29-1 and TRBJ2-5, with TRBD2 matching 10 bases. Judging by the DNA end, TRBJ2-7 fits better; the J call may be wrong. The CDR3 consists of 14 residues. Germline V gene sequence: CDR1 SQVTM, CDR2 ANQGSEA. The CDR3 sequence: CSVSGLAATSEQYF. The CDR3, as DNA: TGCAGCGTGAGCGGACTAGCGGCTACCAGCGAGCAGTACTTC.

V and J are TRBV13 and TRBJ1-2; unclear D gene. Germline CDR1 is PRHDT and CDR2 is FYEKMQ (reference sequence). V was cut by 4 bases and J by 4 bases, with 13 bases left in between. The CDR3 is 14 amino acids. For the CDR3, the DNA is TGTGCCAGCAGCTCATGGACTACCCCCTATGGCTACACCTTC. Its translation: CASSSWTTPYGYTF.

This clone was found a few times. The chain uses TRBV6-5 and TRBJ2-1; TRBD1 matches 9 bases. Germline trimming cut 6 bases from V and 8 bases from J; bases unmatched to any gene: 11. CDR1 is MNHEY, CDR2 SVGAGI, per germline. This CDR3 region has 15 residues. The CDR3 DNA follows: TGTGCCAGCAGGCTCGGGACAGGGTACGGCGATGAGCAGTTCTTC. Residues: CASRLGTGYGDEQFF.

This clone was counted between two and nine times. The chain employs TRBV7-6 and TRBJ2-3; D perhaps matches TRBD2 (5 bases). The V gene lost 4 bases and the J gene lost 3 bases, with 20 bases spanning the gap. The CDR3 has 17 residues. Germline CDR1 SGHVS, CDR2 FNYEAQ. The CDR3 loop reads CASSSIAGNTGTDTQYF. CDR3 nucleotide sequence: TGTGCCAGCAGCTCCATCGCCGGGAATACGGGGACAGATACGCAGTATTTT.

The gene calls are TRBV11-1 and TRBJ1-1; D is unresolved. This CDR3 contains 15 residues. Germline lookup yields CDR1 SGHAT and CDR2 FQDESV (reference sequence). Deletions cut 1 base from V and 1 base from J, with 10 bases between. This CDR3 reads CASSLGLRENTEAFF. DNA of the CDR3: TGTGCCAGCAGCTTAGGCCTACGCGAGAACACTGAAGCTTTCTTT. The full variable domain, its missing parts supplied by reference TRBV11-1 and TRBJ1-1, is EAEVAQSPRYKITEKSQAVAFWCDPISGHATLYWYRQILGQGPELLVQFQDESVVDDSQLPKDRFSAERLKGVDSTLKIQPAELGDSAMYLCASSLGLRENTEAFFGQGTRLTVV.

This clone was found a few times. The genes are TRBV4-1 and TRBJ1-1, with 7 bases matching TRBD1. Trimming cost V 3 bases and J 1 base; bases outside gene matches: 2. Germline V gives CDR1 MGHRA, CDR2 YSYEKL. The CDR3 spans 14 residues. CDR3 sequence reads: CASSQTGTNTEAFF. DNA of the CDR3: TGCGCCAGCAGCCAGACAGGGACGAACACTGAAGCTTTCTTT.

This clone was counted at least ten times. The chain joins TRBV7-2 to TRBJ2-1, with 8 bases fitting TRBD2. Looked up from germline, CDR1 is SGHTA and CDR2 is FQGNSA. Trimming took 6 bases from V and 5 from J; bases not matched to a gene: 9. The CDR3 totals 15 residues. The CDR3 DNA sequence: TGTGCCAGCAGGCGAGCGGGAGAGTCCAACAATGAGCAGTTCTTC. Translating gives CASRRAGESNNEQFF.

This rearrangement joins TRBV5-1 to TRBJ2-1; 9 bases agree with TRBD2. Germline loops: CDR1 SGHRS, CDR2 YFSETQ. Trimming cost V 0 bases and J 8 bases; bases outside gene matches: 9. The CDR3 sequence is 16 residues long. In DNA form, the CDR3 reads TGCGCCAGCAGCTTGGCCTTAGCGGGAGTAGGGGATGAGCAGTTCTTC. Amino acids: CASSLALAGVGDEQFF.

This clone was detected a few times. This sequence joins TRBV7-9 and TRBJ2-6; D is ambiguous. V lost 3 bases and J 0 bases, leaving 6 bases between the germline ends. The CDR3 is made up of 15 amino acids. Germline V gene sequence: CDR1 SEHNR, CDR2 FQNEAQ (reference sequence). Here the CDR3 DNA reads TGTGCCAGCAGCTTTCATCACTCTGGGGCCAACGTCCTGACTTTC. Amino acids: CASSFHHSGANVLTF.